The 20 T cell receptor beta chains below were found in one sample sequenced in a study of blood T cell repertoires in COVID-19. Method: immunoSEQ multiplex PCR; TCRdb's copy keeps in-frame clones and lacks some. The sample carries under 300,000 clones, roughly 91% recorded once. Sequencing was carried out using peripheral blood. These receptors came from a man younger than 45 with COVID-19, enrolled during active disease.

The V and J genes are TRBV27 and TRBJ2-2, with 7 bases that match TRBD1. Germline CDR1 MNHEY, CDR2 SMNVEV (reference sequence). Trimming cost V 6 bases and J 1 base; bases outside gene matches: 5. CDR3 length equals 15 residues. In nucleotides, the CDR3 is TGTGCCAGCAGCCCTCGACAGGGGAACACCGGGGAGCTGTTTTTT. Encoded protein: CASSPRQGNTGELFF.

The chain carries TRBV7-2 and TRBJ2-5; D unresolved. Germline V CDR1 and CDR2: SGHTA, FQGNSA. Trimming left V 4 bases short and J 5 bases short, with 14 bases between. The CDR3 extends over 14 amino acids. The CDR3 loop is CASSSPRLRETQYF. The DNA for the CDR3 is TGTGCCAGCAGCTCCCCGCGGCTCCGGGAGACCCAGTACTTC.

This chain uses TRBV5-1 with TRBJ1-2, with D possibly matching TRBD1 (5 bases). CDR1 is SGHRS, CDR2 YFSETQ, per germline. This CDR3 spans 15 amino acids. Trimming left V 5 bases short and J 0 bases short, with 14 bases between. CDR3: CASSRLQVTNYGYTF. CDR3 nucleotides: TGCGCCAGCAGTAGGCTACAGGTAACTAACTATGGCTACACCTTC.

The rearrangement joins TRBV5-4 to TRBJ2-7; D not certain. Trimming removed 2 bases at V and 0 bases at J, with 18 bases between. CDR1 is SGHNT and CDR2 is YYREEE in the germline V gene (reference sequence). The CDR3 runs to 17 residues. The DNA for the CDR3 is TGTGCCAGCAGCTTTGGTGTGTTGAACAAAGACTCCTACGAGCAGTACTTC. Residues: CASSFGVLNKDSYEQYF.

The genes are TRBV4-1 and TRBJ2-5; D is ambiguous. The CDR3 covers 14 residues. Germline V CDR1 and CDR2: MGHRA, YSYEKL. V lost 1 base and J 2 bases, leaving 8 bases between the germline ends. The CDR3 DNA follows: TGCGCCAGCAGCCAAGGGGCAGAACAAGAGACCCAGTACTTC. Its protein is CASSQGAEQETQYF.

The J gene is TRBJ2-3, the V gene TRBV9, with 10 bases lining up with TRBD2. This CDR3 has 15 residues. The germline CDR1 and CDR2 sequences are SGDLS and YYNGEE. V lost 4 bases to trimming and J lost 2 bases; unmatched junction nucleotides: 4. CDR3 region: CASSPAGGHTDTQYF. Written as DNA, the CDR3 is TGTGCCAGCAGCCCAGCGGGGGGGCACACAGATACGCAGTATTTT.

This chain links TRBV18 with TRBJ1-2, with 10 bases aligning to TRBD1. Trimming took 0 bases from V and 4 from J; bases not matched to a gene: 17. The CDR3 has 20 amino acids. Germline lookup yields CDR1 KGHSH and CDR2 LQKENI. Here the CDR3 DNA reads TGTGCCAGCTCACCACCGTTCAAGGGGACAGACAGGGGGCTGTTCTATGGCTACACCTTC. Its translation: CASSPPFKGTDRGLFYGYTF.

J is TRBJ1-5 and V is TRBV7-2; possible D gene TRBD1, 5 bases. Per germline, CDR1 SGHTA and CDR2 FQGNSA. The CDR3 extends over 13 amino acids. V lost 1 base to trimming and J lost 5 bases, with 6 bases between them. CDR3 protein: CASSLVQDQPQHF. In DNA, the CDR3 is TGTGCCAGCAGCTTAGTACAGGATCAGCCCCAGCATTTT.

This clone came up a few times. The gene calls are TRBV10-3 and TRBJ1-2; 8 bases map to TRBD1. The V and J ends lost 3 bases and 0 bases, in that order; junction bases with no gene match: 6. Germline V gene data show CDR1 as ENHRY and CDR2 as SYGVKD. The CDR3 runs to 16 residues. CDR3 in DNA: TGTGCCATCAGTGAAACAGGGGGAAGGTCTAACTATGGCTACACCTTC. Translating gives CAISETGGRSNYGYTF.

The chain joins TRBV6-2 or TRBV6-3 to TRBJ2-1; 7 bases map to TRBD1. J was trimmed by 4 bases and V by 5 bases; bases with no gene match: 5. Germline values: CDR1 MNHEY, CDR2 SVGEGT. The CDR3 totals 14 residues. The CDR3 nucleotides are TGTGCCAGCAGTCCCTGGACAGGTTACAATGAGCAGTTCTTC. This encodes CASSPWTGYNEQFF.

The chain carries TRBV5-6 and TRBJ2-3; 11 nucleotides agree with TRBD1. Germline V gene lookup returns CDR1 SGHDT and CDR2 YYEEEE. This CDR3 spans 16 amino acids. V trimming: 4 bases; J trimming: 5 bases; junction bases outside the gene matches: 9. The CDR3 sequence is CASSLAGTGGLDTQYF. The CDR3 DNA reads as TGTGCCAGCAGCCTAGCCGGGACAGGGGGTCTAGATACGCAGTATTTT.

The V call is TRBV19, the J call TRBJ2-1, with 12 bases that match TRBD2. Germline CDR1 and CDR2: LNHDA and SQIVND (reference sequence). CDR3 size: 15 residues. With V trimmed by 5 bases and J by 4 bases, 3 bases remained unmatched. The CDR3 spells CASSRTSGEYNEQFF. In DNA form, the CDR3 reads TGTGCCAGTAGTCGGACTAGCGGGGAGTACAATGAGCAGTTCTTC. Filled out from reference TRBV19 and TRBJ2-1, the complete variable domain reads DGGITQSPKYLFRKEGQNVTLSCEQNLNHDAMYWYRQDPGQGLRLIYYSQIVNDFQKGDIAEGYSVSREKKESFPLTVTSAQKNPTAFYLCASSRTSGEYNEQFFGPGTRLTVL.

The chain employs TRBV9 and TRBJ1-2; 9 bases line up with TRBD1. The V gene's germline CDR1 is SGDLS and CDR2 YYNGEE. The V segment lost 3 bases and the J segment 6 bases; nucleotides outside the gene matches: 12. The CDR3 has 16 residues. The CDR3 reads CASSANTGGGLDGYTF. As DNA, the CDR3 is TGTGCCAGCAGCGCTAATACAGGGGGCGGTTTGGATGGCTACACCTTC. The full variable domain, its missing parts supplied by reference TRBV9 and TRBJ1-2, is DSGVTQTPKHLITATGQRVTLRCSPRSGDLSVYWYQQSLDQGLQFLIQYYNGEERAKGNILERFSAQQFPDLHSELNLSSLELGDSALYFCASSANTGGGLDGYTFGSGTRLTVV.

CDR3 coding DNA: TGCGCCAGCAGCTCGGGACAGGGCTCCTACAATGAGCAGTTCTTC. It yields the protein CASSSGQGSYNEQFF. This chain uses TRBV4-1 with TRBJ2-1; 9 bases agree with TRBD1. The CDR3 spans 15 residues. The trim removed 5 bases at V and 0 bases at J, leaving 2 bases unmatched. The germline V gene has CDR1 MGHRA and CDR2 YSYEKL.

This chain joins TRBV11-2 and TRBJ2-3, with a weak D call TRBD2 (9 bases). Germline lookup yields CDR1 SGHAT and CDR2 FQNNGV. This CDR3 comprises 18 residues. V lost 3 bases and J 2 bases, leaving 21 bases between the germline ends. The DNA of the CDR3 is TGTGCCAGCAGCTTGGACAGGGCGCGGGGGGGATTCACAGATACGCAGTATTTT. It encodes CASSLDRARGGFTDTQYF.

V gene TRBV18 combines with J gene TRBJ1-2; 9 positions agree with TRBD1. The CDR3 covers 16 residues. Germline V gene data show CDR1 as KGHSH and CDR2 as LQKENI. J gave up 5 bases and V 2 bases, and 9 bases lay outside the gene matches. CDR3 amino acids: CASSPVRDRVGYGYTF. For the CDR3, the DNA is TGTGCCAGCTCACCAGTCCGGGACAGGGTAGGGTATGGCTACACCTTC.

The V call is TRBV7-3, the J call TRBJ2-1, with D tentatively TRBD2 (5 bases). CDR1 is SGHTA, CDR2 FQGTGA, per germline. Between the trimmed V and J ends, which lost 2 bases and 7 bases, there was a span of 12 bases. This CDR3 is 14 amino acids long. The CDR3 reads CASSLATSTNEQFF. CDR3 sequence (DNA): TGTGCCAGCAGCTTAGCTACTAGTACGAATGAGCAGTTCTTC.

The CDR3 region has the DNA TGCGCCAGCAGCCAAGATCCCCTATACAATGAGCAGTTCTTC. This gives the protein CASSQDPLYNEQFF. The V and J genes are TRBV4-1 and TRBJ2-1; D is unresolved. The CDR3 consists of 14 residues. Deletions cut 0 bases from V and 4 bases from J, with 7 bases between. CDR1 is MGHRA and CDR2 is YSYEKL in the germline V gene.

J is TRBJ2-3 and V is TRBV7-2, with D maybe TRBD2 (5 bases). Germline-derived CDR1 and CDR2 are SGHTA and FQGNSA. This CDR3 contains 12 residues. The ends were cut back, 5 bases at V and 9 bases at J, with 12 bases in the middle. CDR3 nucleotides: TGTGCCAGCAGCCCCGGTTGGAGGACGCAGTATTTT. Its translation is CASSPGWRTQYF.

The J gene is TRBJ2-7, the V gene TRBV27; 7 bases are a match to TRBD1. This CDR3 has 14 residues. Germline assignment: CDR1 MNHEY and CDR2 SMNVEV (reference sequence). Losses at the gene ends were 6 bases for V and 2 bases for J; bases not matched to a gene: 7. The CDR3 region is CASSLRQGPYEQYF. The DNA for the CDR3 is TGTGCCAGCAGCCTGAGACAGGGACCCTACGAGCAGTACTTC.